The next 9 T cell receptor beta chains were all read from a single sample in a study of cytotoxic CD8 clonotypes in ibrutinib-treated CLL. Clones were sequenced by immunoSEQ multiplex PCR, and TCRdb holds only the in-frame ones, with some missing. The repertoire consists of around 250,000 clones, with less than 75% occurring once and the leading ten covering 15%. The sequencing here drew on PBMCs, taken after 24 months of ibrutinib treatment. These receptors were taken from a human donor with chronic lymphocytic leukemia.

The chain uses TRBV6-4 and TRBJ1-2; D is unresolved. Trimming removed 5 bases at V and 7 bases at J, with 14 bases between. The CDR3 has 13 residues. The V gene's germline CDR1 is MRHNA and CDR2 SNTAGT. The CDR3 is CASSPTGEGGYTF. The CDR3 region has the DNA TGTGCCAGCAGTCCGACCGGGGAGGGTGGCTACACCTTC.

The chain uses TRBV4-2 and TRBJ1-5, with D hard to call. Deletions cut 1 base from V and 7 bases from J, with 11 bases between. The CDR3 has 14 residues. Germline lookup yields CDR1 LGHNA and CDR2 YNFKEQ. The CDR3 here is CASSQVGSSQPQHF. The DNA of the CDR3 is TGTGCCAGCAGCCAAGTGGGCAGTTCCCAGCCCCAGCATTTT.

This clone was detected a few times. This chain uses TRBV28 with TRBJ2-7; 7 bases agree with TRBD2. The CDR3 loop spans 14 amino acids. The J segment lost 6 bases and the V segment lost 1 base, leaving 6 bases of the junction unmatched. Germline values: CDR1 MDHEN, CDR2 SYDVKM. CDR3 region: CASSLFREAAEQYF. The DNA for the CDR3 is TGTGCCAGCAGTTTATTTCGGGAGGCGGCCGAGCAGTACTTC.

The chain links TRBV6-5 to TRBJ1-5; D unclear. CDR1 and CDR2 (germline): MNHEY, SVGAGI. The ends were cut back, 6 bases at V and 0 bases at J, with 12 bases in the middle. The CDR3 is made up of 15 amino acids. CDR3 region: CASRSTPYSNQPQHF. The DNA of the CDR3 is TGTGCCAGCAGATCTACCCCCTATAGCAATCAGCCCCAGCATTTT.

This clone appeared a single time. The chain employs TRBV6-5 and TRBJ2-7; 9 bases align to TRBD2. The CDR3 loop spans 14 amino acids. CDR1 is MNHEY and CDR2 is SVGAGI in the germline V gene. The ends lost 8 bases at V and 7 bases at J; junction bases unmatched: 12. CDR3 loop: CASSGGTSKREQYF. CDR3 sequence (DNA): TGTGCCAGCTCCGGAGGGACTAGCAAGAGGGAGCAGTACTTC.

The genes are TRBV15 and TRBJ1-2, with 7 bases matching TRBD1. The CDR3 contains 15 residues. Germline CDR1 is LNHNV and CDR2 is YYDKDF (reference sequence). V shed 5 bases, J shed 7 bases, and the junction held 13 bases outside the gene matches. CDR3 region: CATSGAMGQRGGYTF. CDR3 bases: TGTGCCACCAGCGGCGCCATGGGACAGAGAGGTGGCTACACCTTC.

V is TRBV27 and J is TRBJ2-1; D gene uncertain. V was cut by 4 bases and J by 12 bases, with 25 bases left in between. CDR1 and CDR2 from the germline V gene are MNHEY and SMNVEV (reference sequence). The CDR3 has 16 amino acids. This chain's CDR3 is CASSSALGGRTPWQFF. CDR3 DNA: TGTGCCAGCAGTTCAGCCTTAGGCGGCAGAACCCCATGGCAGTTCTTC.

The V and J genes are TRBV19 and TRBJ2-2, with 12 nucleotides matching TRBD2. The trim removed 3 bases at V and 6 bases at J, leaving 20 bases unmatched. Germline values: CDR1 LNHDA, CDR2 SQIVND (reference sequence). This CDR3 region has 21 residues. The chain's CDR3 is CASSMEAASGRARREPGELFF. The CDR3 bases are TGTGCCAGTAGTATGGAGGCGGCTAGCGGGAGGGCCCGGAGGGAGCCCGGGGAGCTGTTTTTT.

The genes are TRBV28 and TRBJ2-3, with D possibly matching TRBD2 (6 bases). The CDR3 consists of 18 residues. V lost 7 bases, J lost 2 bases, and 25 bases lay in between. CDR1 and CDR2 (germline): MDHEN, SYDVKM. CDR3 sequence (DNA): TGTGCCAGCAACCCCACTGGGGGAGGTATAAGCTCCACAGATACGCAGTATTTT. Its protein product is CASNPTGGGISSTDTQYF.